This note documents a single T cell receptor beta chain sequence. The antigen is undetermined. Per the germline V gene, CDR1 is MGHRA and CDR2 is YSYEKL. The CDR3 is 19 amino acids. J gave up 0 bases and V 3 bases, and 11 bases lay outside the gene matches. TCRalpha and TCRbeta libraries used 5'RACE with constant-segment primers and UMIs. TCRdb reanalysed the 5' RACE reads using MiXCR and keeps one entry per CDR3 protein. The profile shows under 450,000 distinct CDR3 sequences, under 25% of them singletons. This specimen comes from a study of T-cell memory formation after mild COVID-19. Overall study results and limits: Clones that got smaller from day 15 to 85 had even CD4/CD8, while clones growing later tipped toward CD4+. Among contracting clones, CD4+ were mainly CM/EM and CD8+ enriched in EMRA.

The sequencing input was PBMCs or a T cell subset sorted from them (not recorded which). The sequence was collected from an adult woman who had mild COVID-19 (a few samples of this study predate the infection). Cell type and time point are not known. This chain joins TRBV4-1 and TRBJ1-6; 7 positions match TRBD1. The CDR3 here is CASSQSGDSESSYNSPLHF. In nucleotides, the CDR3 is TGCGCCAGCAGCCAGTCAGGGGACAGCGAAAGCTCCTATAATTCACCCCTCCACTTT.